The present entry profiles one T cell receptor (beta chain) with its context. Its antigen remains undetermined. Nothing much larger sits one base from this clone, and base qualities are not available. The CDR3 holds 12 amino acids from the cysteine to the phenylalanine. Just the 36-base CDR3 DNA is kept, in frame starting at base 1. CDR1 and CDR2 were assigned from the germline V gene as SNHLY and FYNNEI. Trimming takes 7 bases from V and 2 bases from J, and the germline ends sit 8 bases apart. Moderately to severely active disease, a Clinical Activity Score of at least 3, a NOSPECS grade of at least 4, and a duration under 3 months were present in ophthalmopathy patients. Patients with uncontrolled infections, other autoimmune diseases, pregnancy or lactation were excluded. Diagnoses relied on clinical symptoms, serum thyroxine and TRAb, thyroid ultrasound and orbital computed tomography. PBMCs were isolated from about 9.1 ml of fresh peripheral blood by Ficoll-Paque density gradient centrifugation. Total RNA was extracted with Trizol reagent, and quality was checked on an Agilent 2100 Bioanalyzer.

The TCR beta CDR3 regions were amplified from the RNA transcripts. The TCR CDR3 was subjected to a first round of RT-PCR using the HTBI primer set and the Qiagen OneStep RT-PCR kit. Libraries were constructed in a second round of multiplex PCR, after which size selection and purification were carried out. The libraries were sequenced on an Illumina HiSeq2000 using paired-end 100 bp reads. Under the source paper's analysis protocol: SOAPnuke was used to process the raw data, removing reads that contained adapters or uncalled bases, had a mean Phred below 15, or lacked an exact match to the constant primer or identifier. COPE v1.2.5 was used to merge the high-quality paired reads, and each unique nucleotide sequence was defined as a clonotype. Clonotypes were aligned to IMGT TRBV, TRBD and TRBJ reference segments using MiTCR v1.1. Only V-J combinations with frequency above 0.0001, covering approximately 99% of repertoires, were analysed. A TCS score was defined as the ratio of F50 (clonal expansion) to E x V (chaos), with BLOSUM62-based TCRdist applied between CDR3 peptides within each V-J. Welch's t-statistics and random forest reduced roughly 540 V-J features to 10 to 15, which were used in a naive Bayes classifier (R e1071). The similarity between thyroid and blood repertoires was quantified using the Morisita-Horn index. TCRdb took the public reads, trimmed them with fastp at Q25, ran MiXCR for clone calling and kept in-frame beta chains. A single entry per CDR3 protein holds the most common genes and DNA from its merged rows. TCRdb's processing, not the authors' own work, is the source of the V and J calls. The sample data list roughly 560,000 distinct CDR3 sequences, and about 14% of these were observed just once. 4.3% of the sample is held by the ten biggest clonotypes.

These data belong to a study of T cells in Graves' hyperthyroidism and ophthalmopathy (dated by TCRdb to between 2018 and 2021). Describing the broader study: Peripheral blood samples were taken at the time of initial diagnosis, prior to any treatment. A discovery cohort of roughly 96 patients, about 40 with Graves' ophthalmopathy and fewer than 65 with stable Graves' hyperthyroidism, was used to find distinguishing TCR V-J signatures. For training and testing, the 100 or so patients in the discovery cohort were randomly divided in a 7:3 ratio. Once sampling was done, hyperthyroidism patients were given methimazole at a starting dose of 30 mg daily, whereas ophthalmopathy patients were given high-dose intravenous methylprednisolone. In about 6 Graves' hyperthyroidism patients, the study also compared T-cell repertoires from thyroid tissue with T-cell repertoires from blood. According to the paper, TCR Vbeta CDR3 sequencing was carried out on around 140 peripheral blood samples, which came from some 41 ophthalmopathy, around 75 hyperthyroidism and roughly 17 progressor patients. Prospective prediction of ophthalmopathy was tested in an independent validation cohort of under 20 hyperthyroidism patients and 17 patients who later progressed to ophthalmopathy. Study-level results and caveats: A 13 V-J signature model separated ophthalmopathy from stable hyperthyroidism, with roughly 88% sensitivity and roughly 82% specificity in cross-validation and 80%/75% in testing. In validation, the model predicted progression to ophthalmopathy a median of roughly 6.1 months before onset, with approximately 71% sensitivity and almost 75% specificity. Most expanded thyroid clonotypes (frequency above 0.001) were also detected in blood, suggesting blood repertoires may reflect thyroid immune responses. Sample size was not statistically predetermined, and blinding of investigators to group allocation was not performed.

The chain joins TRBV2 to TRBJ1-1; confidence is insufficient to name the D gene. Sequences were obtained from blood. The sequence derives from a middle-aged woman with Graves' ophthalmopathy. DNA sequence: TGTGCCAGCACGGCCTCCAACACTGAAGCTTTCTTT. Its protein reads: CASTASNTEAFF.